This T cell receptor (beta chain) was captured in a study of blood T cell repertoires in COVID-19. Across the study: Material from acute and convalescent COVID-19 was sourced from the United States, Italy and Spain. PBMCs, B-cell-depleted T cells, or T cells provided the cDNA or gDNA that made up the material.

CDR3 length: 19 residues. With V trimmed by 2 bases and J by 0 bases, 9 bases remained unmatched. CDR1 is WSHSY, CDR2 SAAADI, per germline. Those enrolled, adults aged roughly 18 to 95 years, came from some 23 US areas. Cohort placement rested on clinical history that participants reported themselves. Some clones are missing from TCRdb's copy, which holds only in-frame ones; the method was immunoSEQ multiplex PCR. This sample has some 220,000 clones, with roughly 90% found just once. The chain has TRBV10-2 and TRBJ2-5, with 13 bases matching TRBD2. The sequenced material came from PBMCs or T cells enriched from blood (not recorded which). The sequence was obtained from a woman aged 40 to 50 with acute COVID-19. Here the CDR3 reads CASSEPGLAGVWYQETQYF. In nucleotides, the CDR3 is TGCGCCAGCAGTGAGCCCGGACTAGCGGGGGTCTGGTACCAAGAGACCCAGTACTTC.